Listed here are 8 T cell receptor beta chains from one sample, sequenced in a study of blood T cell repertoires in COVID-19. TCRdb keeps only in-frame clones here, not all; method: immunoSEQ multiplex PCR. In the table there are under 200,000 clones, around 84% of which are singletons. Sequencing was done on a sample of peripheral blood. The receptors originated from a man aged 45 to 65 with active or convalescent COVID-19.

This sequence joins TRBV2 and TRBJ2-7, with 7 bases aligning to TRBD1. This CDR3 has 14 amino acids. CDR1 SNHLY and CDR2 FYNNEI come from the germline V gene. Trimming removed 6 bases from V and 7 bases from J; junction bases left unmatched: 12. The CDR3 DNA is TGTGCCAGCAGCCGCGGACAGGAAGGGAATGAGCAGTACTTC. This translates into CASSRGQEGNEQYF.

J is TRBJ2-7 and V is TRBV30; possibly TRBD2 for D (5 bases). The CDR3 totals 15 residues. V lost 1 base and J 2 bases, leaving 15 bases between the germline ends. Germline loops: CDR1 GTSNPN, CDR2 SVGIG (reference sequence). The CDR3: CAWSAPSRGAYEQYF. DNA for the CDR3: TGTGCCTGGAGTGCCCCATCCCGGGGAGCCTACGAGCAGTACTTC.

The gene calls are TRBV9 and TRBJ2-1, with TRBD1 as a possible D gene (5 bases). Looked up from germline, CDR1 is SGDLS and CDR2 is YYNGEE. The CDR3 totals 16 residues. V was cut by 1 base and J by 7 bases, with 18 bases left in between. In nucleotides, the CDR3 is TGTGCCAGCAGCGTATTCTGGCTAGGAGCAGGGAATGAGCAGTTCTTC. It encodes CASSVFWLGAGNEQFF.

This chain links TRBV6-5 with TRBJ2-7, with a tentative D call TRBD2 (5 bases). Looked up from germline, CDR1 is MNHEY and CDR2 is SVGAGI. The CDR3 extends over 12 amino acids. Trimming left V 6 bases short and J 3 bases short, with 9 bases between. Written as DNA, the CDR3 is TGTGCCAGCAGAACCGGGAACTACGAGCAGTACTTC. Translating gives CASRTGNYEQYF.

This clone was observed a single time. The V call is TRBV28, the J call TRBJ2-7; 7 bases line up with TRBD2. Germline CDR1 MDHEN, CDR2 SYDVKM. The CDR3 sequence is 15 residues long. The V and J ends lost 6 bases and 6 bases, in that order; junction bases with no gene match: 14. CDR3 loop: CASRDTSDSPAEQYF. The CDR3 nucleotides are TGTGCCAGCAGGGACACTAGCGACTCCCCCGCCGAGCAGTACTTC. The whole variable domain, remainder taken from reference TRBV28 and TRBJ2-7, is DVKVTQSSRYLVKRTGEKVFLECVQDMDHENMFWYRQDPGLGLRLIYFSYDVKMKEKGDIPEGYSVSREKKERFSLILESASTNQTSMYLCASRDTSDSPAEQYFGPGTRLTVT.

This sequence joins TRBV10-2 and TRBJ1-5; a possible D gene is TRBD1 (5 bases). V lost 0 bases to trimming and J lost 0 bases, with 12 bases between them. The CDR3 length is 17 residues. The germline CDR1 and CDR2 sequences are WSHSY and SAAADI. The chain's CDR3 is CASSESRQGISNQPQHF. In nucleotides, the CDR3 is TGCGCCAGCAGTGAGTCGAGGCAGGGAATTAGCAATCAGCCCCAGCATTTT.

This clone has a single count. V usage is TRBV11-3 and J usage is TRBJ2-1; TRBD2 is a possible D gene (5 bases). V dropped 3 bases and J dropped 7 bases, with 16 bases sitting between them. The CDR3 covers 15 residues. Germline CDR1 and CDR2: SGHNT and YENEEA. In DNA, the CDR3 is TGTGCCAGCAGCTTCCCGTGGGGAGAAGGGAATGAGCAGTTCTTC. Amino acids: CASSFPWGEGNEQFF.

The chain joins TRBV27 to TRBJ1-5; D is unresolved. This CDR3 is built from 14 residues. Germline V gene lookup returns CDR1 MNHEY and CDR2 SMNVEV (reference sequence). The V end was cut by 2 bases, the J end by 6 bases, with 11 bases between. DNA of the CDR3: TGTGCCAGCAGTTTAACCCCCACTCCTCAGCCCCAGCATTTT. Amino acids: CASSLTPTPQPQHF.